A single sample is the source of the 5 T cell receptor beta chains below, sequenced in a study of CD8 T cells in ankylosing spondylitis. TCRdb reprocessed the 5' RACE reads with MiXCR, giving one entry per CDR3 protein. The sample yields around 340,000 distinct CDR3 sequences, approximately 20% seen once. Material: blood, either unsorted or a sorted T cell fraction (not recorded which). The origin of the receptors is a male donor with ankylosing spondylitis or in good health (not recorded which).

The chain links TRBV7-8 to TRBJ2-2; 9 bases align to TRBD2. This CDR3 has 14 residues. Unmatched junction bases numbered 5, after V lost 3 bases and J lost 9 bases. Germline CDR1 and CDR2: SGHVS and FQNEAQ. In nucleotides, the CDR3 is TGTGCCAGCAGCTTTCTAGCGGGGCCCTGGGAGCTGTTTTTT. This encodes CASSFLAGPWELFF.

The rearrangement joins TRBV28 to TRBJ2-7, with TRBD1 matching over 10 bases. The ends lost 3 bases at V and 6 bases at J; junction bases unmatched: 8. There are 15 residues in the CDR3. CDR1 is MDHEN and CDR2 is SYDVKM in the germline V gene. This chain's CDR3 is CASSFFRQGAGEQYF. The CDR3 nucleotides read TGTGCCAGCAGTTTTTTTAGACAGGGGGCTGGCGAGCAGTACTTC.

This clonotype appeared many times. The chain uses TRBV11-2 and TRBJ2-5; 9 bases line up with TRBD1. V lost 2 bases and J lost 3; bases outside the gene matches: 7. In germline, CDR1 is SGHAT, CDR2 FQNNGV. This CDR3 is 16 amino acids long. DNA for the CDR3: TGTGCCAGCAGCTTACGCCGGGACAGGGCCAAAGAGACCCAGTACTTC. Translated, it gives CASSLRRDRAKETQYF.

The V gene is TRBV6-1, the J gene TRBJ2-1, with 7 bases aligning to TRBD1. The CDR3 totals 15 residues. The junction had 5 bases not matched to a gene; V was cut back by 6 bases and J by 0 bases. Germline loops: CDR1 MNHNS, CDR2 SASEGT. CDR3 in DNA: TGTGCCAGCAGCACCGGGGACAGCTCCTACAATGAGCAGTTCTTC. It encodes CASSTGDSSYNEQFF.

This clonotype has only a few counts. The V gene is TRBV7-6, the J gene TRBJ2-5, with D tentatively TRBD1 or TRBD2 (5 bases each). V was clipped by 0 bases and J by 7 bases, with 9 bases between them. Per germline, CDR1 SGHVS and CDR2 FNYEAQ. The CDR3 loop spans 13 amino acids. Here the CDR3 DNA reads TGTGCCAGCAGCTTAGCCGGGGCCCCGACCCAGTACTTC. Translating it yields CASSLAGAPTQYF.